These 30 T cell receptor beta chains originate from one sample sequenced in a study of T cell changes during pregnancy in multiple sclerosis. Data came from immunoSEQ multiplex PCR; TCRdb stores just in-frame clones and leaves some out. The sample has around 36,000 clones, approximately 94% seen once. The specimen comprised peripheral blood, sampled before pregnancy. These receptors were collected from a female donor with multiple sclerosis, enrolled in a pregnancy study.

The chain carries TRBV27 and TRBJ1-4; D is ambiguous. This CDR3 has 14 residues. Trimming cost V 5 bases and J 0 bases, with 7 bases left between them. The germline V gene encodes CDR1 MNHEY and CDR2 SMNVEV (reference sequence). For the CDR3, the DNA is TGTGCCAGCAGTCCGGGAGCAACTAATGAAAAACTGTTTTTT. This gives the protein CASSPGATNEKLFF.

This clone has a handful of counts. The gene calls are TRBV4-1 and TRBJ1-1; D might be TRBD1 (6 bases). The V and J ends lost 3 bases and 1 base respectively, with 12 bases between them. The CDR3 has 15 residues. Germline V gives CDR1 MGHRA, CDR2 YSYEKL. The CDR3 protein is CASSQVTGKNTEAFF. Here the CDR3 DNA reads TGCGCCAGCAGCCAGGTCACAGGGAAGAACACTGAAGCTTTCTTT.

V is TRBV5-1 and J is TRBJ2-7; D is perhaps TRBD1 (5 bases). Germline V lookup: CDR1 SGHRS, CDR2 YFSETQ. The CDR3 is 14 residues long. V gave up 0 bases and J gave up 2 bases, with 9 bases separating them. The DNA of the CDR3 is TGCGCCAGCAGCTTGGGAGACAGAGCCTACGAGCAGTACTTC. Translating gives CASSLGDRAYEQYF.

By proportion, this clone is medium-sized. V gene TRBV7-3 combines with J gene TRBJ1-1, with 8 bases fitting TRBD1. The J segment lost 7 bases and the V segment lost 5 bases, leaving 3 bases of the junction unmatched. The germline V gene has CDR1 SGHTA and CDR2 FQGTGA. CDR3 size: 12 residues. This chain's CDR3 is CASSIGTGEAFF. The CDR3 DNA reads TGTGCCAGCAGCATCGGGACAGGTGAAGCTTTCTTT.

The chain uses TRBV27 and TRBJ2-4; a possible D gene is TRBD1 (6 bases). CDR1 is MNHEY and CDR2 is SMNVEV in the germline V gene (reference sequence). CDR3 length equals 15 residues. V gave up 4 bases and J gave up 0 bases, with 10 bases separating them. CDR3 nucleotide sequence: TGTGCCAGCAGTTGGACAGCGTTAGCCAAAAACATTCAGTACTTC. Translation gives CASSWTALAKNIQYF.

J is TRBJ2-1 and V is TRBV27, with 9 bases lining up with TRBD1. This CDR3 has 17 amino acids. CDR1 and CDR2 from the germline V gene are MNHEY and SMNVEV (reference sequence). Losses at the gene ends were 5 bases for V and 0 bases for J; bases not matched to a gene: 8. The chain's CDR3 is CASSPRTGAGSYNEQFF. CDR3 bases: TGTGCCAGCAGTCCTAGGACAGGGGCCGGCTCCTACAATGAGCAGTTCTTC.

The rearrangement links TRBV30 to TRBJ2-7, with D possibly being TRBD1 (6 bases). CDR3 length: 13 residues. V was cut by 5 bases and J by 6 bases, with 17 bases left in between. Germline lookup yields CDR1 GTSNPN and CDR2 SVGIG (reference sequence). CDR3 in amino acids: CAWGRGLSGEQYF. In DNA, the CDR3 is TGTGCCTGGGGAAGGGGGTTAAGTGGCGAGCAGTACTTC. The entire variable domain, with the rest obtained from reference TRBV30 and TRBJ2-7, is as follows: SQTIHQWPATLVQPVGSPLSLECTVEGTSNPNLYWYRQAAGRGLQLLFYSVGIGQISSEVPQNLSASRPQDRQFILSSKKLLLSDSGFYLCAWGRGLSGEQYFGPGTRLTVT.

This clone was counted once. The CDR3 coding sequence is TGTGCCAGCAGCTTAACCAGGGGTCTGGTAGAGACCCAGTACTTC. The encoded protein is CASSLTRGLVETQYF. The chain is built from TRBV7-9 and TRBJ2-5, with D perhaps matching TRBD1 (6 bases). This CDR3 is 15 amino acids long. Germline V lookup: CDR1 SEHNR, CDR2 FQNEAQ (reference sequence). Trimming removed 2 bases from V and 4 bases from J, with 14 bases in between. Variable domain in full (rest from reference TRBV7-9 and TRBJ2-5): DTGVSQNPRHKITKRGQNVTFRCDPISEHNRLYWYRQTLGQGPEFLTYFQNEAQLEKSRLLSDRFSAERPKGSFSTLEIQRTEQGDSAMYLCASSLTRGLVETQYFGPGTRLLVL.

V is TRBV28 and J is TRBJ1-2; D might be TRBD1 (5 bases). V lost 5 bases and J 8 bases, leaving 12 bases between the germline ends. The germline CDR1 and CDR2 sequences are MDHEN and SYDVKM. The CDR3 has 12 amino acids. The CDR3 is CASSTGGLGYTF. The CDR3 DNA sequence: TGTGCCAGCAGTACGGGGGGGTTGGGCTACACCTTC.

The V call is TRBV28, the J call TRBJ1-2; D remains unclear. The length of the CDR3 is 13 residues. Trimming left V 7 bases short and J 7 bases short, with 16 bases between. The germline CDR1 and CDR2 sequences are MDHEN and SYDVKM. The CDR3 region is CASNGREGFGYTF. Here the CDR3 DNA reads TGTGCCAGCAACGGGAGGGAAGGGTTTGGCTACACCTTC.

This sequence joins TRBV6-5 and TRBJ1-1; a possible D gene is TRBD1 (6 bases). V dropped 4 bases and J dropped 4 bases, with 13 bases sitting between them. Germline loops: CDR1 MNHEY, CDR2 SVGAGI. CDR3 length: 14 amino acids. The CDR3 DNA is TGTGCCAGCAGTTTCGGGGACATCGTCACTGAAGCTTTCTTT. Protein sequence: CASSFGDIVTEAFF.

This CDR3 is CASSVAPGSVGELFF. The CDR3 DNA sequence: TGTGCCAGCAGCGTAGCTCCAGGGTCGGTCGGGGAGCTGTTTTTT. The chain carries TRBV9 and TRBJ2-2; a weak D match, TRBD1 (5 bases). The germline V gene has CDR1 SGDLS and CDR2 YYNGEE. This CDR3 contains 15 residues. V lost 0 bases and J lost 7, with 13 bases in between. The whole variable domain, filled in from reference TRBV9 and TRBJ2-2, reads DSGVTQTPKHLITATGQRVTLRCSPRSGDLSVYWYQQSLDQGLQFLIQYYNGEERAKGNILERFSAQQFPDLHSELNLSSLELGDSALYFCASSVAPGSVGELFFGEGSRLTVL.

The genes are TRBV2 and TRBJ2-2; TRBD2 matches at 9 bases. This CDR3 contains 14 residues. Germline CDR1 reads SNHLY; CDR2 reads FYNNEI. J lost 5 bases, V lost 5 bases, and 3 bases had no gene match. The CDR3 loop is CASSLSGSTGELFF. The CDR3 DNA follows: TGTGCCAGCAGTCTTAGCGGGAGTACCGGGGAGCTGTTTTTT.

This chain links TRBV30 with TRBJ2-7; tentatively, D is TRBD1 (6 bases). Trimming took 8 bases from V and 3 from J, leaving 14 bases between them. Germline loops: CDR1 GTSNPN, CDR2 SVGIG (reference sequence). CDR3 length: 12 residues. CDR3 amino acids: CAAQGGGYEQYF. CDR3 nucleotides: TGTGCCGCACAGGGTGGGGGCTACGAGCAGTACTTC.

This clone showed up just a few times. The chain combines TRBV4-2 with TRBJ2-3, with 13 bases fitting TRBD2. The CDR3 extends over 16 amino acids. Per the germline V gene, CDR1 is LGHNA and CDR2 is YNFKEQ. V was clipped by 0 bases and J by 4 bases; unmatched bases: 1. CDR3 sequence (DNA): TGTGCCAGCAGCCAAGAACTAGCGGGAGGGCCAGATACGCAGTATTTT. It specifies CASSQELAGGPDTQYF.

The rearrangement links TRBV30 to TRBJ1-4; maybe TRBD1 (6 bases). V was trimmed by 5 bases and J by 4 bases, leaving 11 bases between them. The CDR3 consists of 13 residues. Germline values: CDR1 GTSNPN, CDR2 SVGIG (reference sequence). The CDR3 region is CAWGGHFNEKLFF. CDR3 nucleotide sequence: TGTGCCTGGGGGGGACACTTTAATGAAAAACTGTTTTTT.

With respect to this clone: This CDR3 is also generated by other DNA sequences in the sample. The rearrangement joins TRBV9 to TRBJ2-1; D is undetermined. The CDR3 is 13 amino acids. The ends were cut back, 4 bases at V and 0 bases at J, with 5 bases in the middle. Per the germline V gene, CDR1 is SGDLS and CDR2 is YYNGEE. The CDR3 nucleotides read TGTGCCAGCAGCCCCCGCTCCTACAATGAGCAGTTCTTC. It encodes CASSPRSYNEQFF.

This sequence joins TRBV5-6 and TRBJ2-7; no firm D call. This CDR3 has 14 amino acids. CDR1 and CDR2 (germline): SGHDT, YYEEEE. V gave up 0 bases and J gave up 2 bases, with 9 bases separating them. CDR3 amino acids: CASSLGRSPYEQYF. CDR3 DNA sequence: TGTGCCAGCAGCTTGGGTAGATCCCCCTACGAGCAGTACTTC. Complete variable domain (other parts from reference TRBV5-6 and TRBJ2-7): DAGVTQSPTHLIKTRGQQVTLRCSPKSGHDTVSWYQQALGQGPQFIFQYYEEEERQRGNFPDRFSGHQFPNYSSELNVNALLLGDSALYLCASSLGRSPYEQYFGPGTRLTVT.

This chain connects TRBV18 to TRBJ1-1; possibly TRBD1 for D (5 bases). V lost 5 bases to trimming and J lost 5 bases, with 9 bases between them. Germline V CDR1 and CDR2: KGHSH, LQKENI. This CDR3 is built from 12 residues. The CDR3 coding sequence is TGTGCCAGCTCAGATTCAGGGACTGAAGCTTTCTTT. This gives the protein CASSDSGTEAFF. Variable domain in full (rest from reference TRBV18 and TRBJ1-1): NAGVMQNPRHLVRRRGQEARLRCSPMKGHSHVYWYRQLPEEGLKFMVYLQKENIIDESGMPKERFSAEFPKEGPSILRIQQVVRGDSAAYFCASSDSGTEAFFGQGTRLTVV.

The chain joins TRBV6-4 to TRBJ2-1; 9 bases map to TRBD2. The CDR3 is 14 residues long. Trimming took 4 bases from V and 8 from J; bases not matched to a gene: 6. CDR1 MRHNA and CDR2 SNTAGT come from the germline V gene. The chain's CDR3 is CASSAGREGDEQFF. In nucleotides, the CDR3 is TGTGCCAGCAGTGCAGGGCGGGAGGGAGATGAGCAGTTCTTC.

The genes are TRBV18 and TRBJ1-4; 9 bases map to TRBD1. Germline lookup yields CDR1 KGHSH and CDR2 LQKENI. V was clipped by 6 bases and J by 0 bases; unmatched bases: 17. The CDR3 sequence is 20 residues long. CDR3 sequence (DNA): TGTGCCAGCTCCCCGGCCAAGGACAGGGGCGGAGGCGCAACTAATGAAAAACTGTTTTTT. Protein: CASSPAKDRGGGATNEKLFF.

The genes are TRBV6-4 and TRBJ2-1, with 13 nucleotides matching TRBD2. CDR1 and CDR2 (germline): MRHNA, SNTAGT. Germline trimming cut 3 bases from V and 6 bases from J; bases unmatched to any gene: 2. This CDR3 is built from 15 residues. The CDR3 loop is CASSELAGGPNEQFF. CDR3 coding DNA: TGTGCCAGCAGTGAACTAGCGGGAGGGCCCAATGAGCAGTTCTTC.

The gene calls are TRBV13 and TRBJ1-1, with D hard to call. The CDR3 has 13 amino acids. V lost 1 base and J lost 0, with 3 bases in between. The germline V gene encodes CDR1 PRHDT and CDR2 FYEKMQ (reference sequence). The chain's CDR3 is CASSLAVNTEAFF. CDR3 DNA: TGTGCCAGCAGCTTAGCAGTGAACACTGAAGCTTTCTTT.

The chain uses TRBV27 and TRBJ2-7; D uncertain. Per germline, CDR1 MNHEY and CDR2 SMNVEV (reference sequence). Between the trimmed V and J ends, which lost 4 bases and 7 bases, there was a span of 11 bases. The CDR3 totals 12 residues. The CDR3 DNA follows: TGTGCCAGCAGTTACGCCCGCCGGGAGCAGTACTTC. Protein: CASSYARREQYF.

This clone was observed a single time. The chain has TRBV5-4 and TRBJ2-4, with 7 bases lining up with TRBD2. Trimming at V came to 4 bases and at J to 8 bases, leaving 9 bases not matched to a gene. The CDR3 runs 14 residues. Germline values: CDR1 SGHNT, CDR2 YYREEE (reference sequence). CDR3 bases: TGTGCCAGCAGCCTAGAGCGGGATGGATACATTCAGTACTTC. This codes for CASSLERDGYIQYF.

This clone appeared a single time. The chain has TRBV27 and TRBJ2-1, with D tentatively TRBD1 (5 bases). CDR3 length: 14 residues. In germline, CDR1 is MNHEY, CDR2 SMNVEV (reference sequence). Trimming removed 3 bases from V and 3 bases from J, with 9 bases in between. CDR3 nucleotide sequence: TGTGCCAGCAGTTTGGGCGACAGCTACAATGAGCAGTTCTTC. Translated: CASSLGDSYNEQFF.

The rearrangement links TRBV4-3 to TRBJ2-2; TRBD2 matches 10 bases. Germline V lookup: CDR1 LGHNA, CDR2 YSLEER. This CDR3 has 18 residues. V lost 0 bases and J lost 5; bases outside the gene matches: 9. CDR3 in amino acids: CASSQDLAGVLVTGELFF. The CDR3 region has the DNA TGCGCCAGCAGCCAAGATCTAGCGGGAGTATTGGTAACCGGGGAGCTGTTTTTT.

Comment on this clone: This CDR3 is also generated by other DNA sequences in the sample. CDR3 loop: CASSERLNTEAFF. The CDR3 DNA is TGTGCCAGCAGTGAACGTTTGAACACTGAAGCTTTCTTT. This chain links TRBV6-1 with TRBJ1-1; D not resolved. V was cut by 2 bases and J by 0 bases, with 4 bases left in between. Per the germline V gene, CDR1 is MNHNS and CDR2 is SASEGT. The length of the CDR3 is 13 residues.

This clone has a single count. As DNA, the CDR3 is TGTGCCACCCTGGGGGGGCTCGGTGAAGCTTTCTTT. Translating it yields CATLGGLGEAFF. This sequence joins TRBV5-4 and TRBJ1-1, with D possibly being TRBD1 (6 bases). V gave up 9 bases and J gave up 7 bases, with 16 bases separating them. Germline V CDR1 and CDR2: SGHNT, YYREEE (reference sequence). CDR3 length: 12 amino acids.

The V call is TRBV18, the J call TRBJ2-7; TRBD1 matches 8 bases. The germline V gene has CDR1 KGHSH and CDR2 LQKENI. J gave up 6 bases and V 0 bases, and 13 bases lay outside the gene matches. The CDR3 covers 17 residues. In nucleotides, the CDR3 is TGTGCCAGCTCACCACCCGACAGGGGTACCAATCCGGGCGAGCAGTACTTC. It codes for CASSPPDRGTNPGEQYF.